Each of the 26 T cell receptor beta chains below was sequenced from the same sample in a study of neurological immune-mediated disorders. Using its own MiXCR run on the 5' RACE reads, TCRdb lists one record per CDR3 protein. This sample has roughly 70,000 distinct CDR3 sequences; 5.2% occur once, and the top ten carry approximately 3%. The sample comprised PBMCs. Source of these receptors: a woman aged 25-40 years with multiple sclerosis.

This clonotype was seen a handful of times. This may come from a read error, since a much larger clone is one base off. V is TRBV20-1 and J is TRBJ1-5; D gene unclear. Trimming removed 3 bases from V and 5 bases from J, with 11 bases in between. The CDR3 length is 13 residues. Germline V CDR1 and CDR2: DFQATT, SNEGSKA (reference sequence). The CDR3 loop reads CSARGTSDQPQHF. CDR3 bases: TGCAGTGCTAGGGGAACAAGCGATCAGCCCCAGCATTTT.

This clonotype has ten or more counts. The J gene is TRBJ2-6, the V gene TRBV12-3 or TRBV12-4; D unclear. This CDR3 is built from 13 residues. V lost 3 bases and J lost 2, with 2 bases in between. The CDR3 region has the DNA TGTGCCAGCAGTTTCACTGGGGCCAACGTCCTGACTTTC. As protein: CASSFTGANVLTF.

This clonotype has at least ten counts. This chain connects TRBV20-1 to TRBJ2-2; the D is unclear. The V and J ends lost 0 bases and 6 bases respectively, with 14 bases between them. Germline values: CDR1 DFQATT, CDR2 SNEGSKA (reference sequence). This CDR3 contains 15 residues. The CDR3 DNA reads as TGCAGTGCTAGAGATAATTTAGTGACACCCGGGGAGCTGTTTTTT. It codes for CSARDNLVTPGELFF.

This clonotype appeared many times. Written as DNA, the CDR3 is TGCGCCAGCAGCTCAGGACAGACCCTATCCTACGAGCAGTACTTC. Translating gives CASSSGQTLSYEQYF. The chain couples TRBV5-1 to TRBJ2-7; tentatively, D is TRBD1 (6 bases). The CDR3 runs 15 residues. Germline CDR1 reads SGHRS; CDR2 reads YFSETQ. The V end lost 3 bases, the J end lost 1 base, and 14 bases lay between the germline ends.

This clonotype was seen repeatedly, ten times or more. The chain links TRBV29-1 to TRBJ1-1, with D possibly being TRBD1 (6 bases). The V end was cut by 3 bases, the J end by 7 bases, with 12 bases between. The CDR3 contains 12 residues. In germline, CDR1 is SQVTM, CDR2 ANQGSEA. For the CDR3, the DNA is TGCAGCGTTGACCCCGGGGGCGGTGAAGCTTTCTTT. It encodes CSVDPGGGEAFF. Looking up the rest from reference TRBV29-1 and TRBJ1-1 gives the full variable domain: SAVISQKPSRDICQRGTSLTIQCQVDSQVTMMFWYRQQPGQSLTLIATANQGSEATYESGFVIDKFPISRPNLTFSTLTVSNMSPEDSSIYLCSVDPGGGEAFFGQGTRLTVV.

This clonotype was found once. V is TRBV9 and J is TRBJ2-1; perhaps TRBD1 as D (6 bases). The germline gives CDR1 SGDLS, CDR2 YYNGEE. Trimming took off 4 bases at V and 9 bases at J, with 20 bases between the two ends. This CDR3 is 15 amino acids long. Here the CDR3 reads CASSPAGFRGSEQFF. CDR3 nucleotides: TGTGCCAGCAGCCCAGCCGGATTTAGGGGGAGTGAGCAGTTCTTC.

In this sample, this clonotype turned up once. One end of the junction does not line up with germline, which may come from a read error. V usage is TRBV6-5 and J usage is TRBJ1-6, with 7 bases lining up with TRBD1. Germline lookup yields CDR1 MNHEY and CDR2 SVGAGI. The CDR3 loop spans 13 amino acids. The CDR3 reads CASSPTDRDSLNF. The CDR3 DNA is TGTGCCAGCAGCCCAACTGACAGGGATTCCCTCAACTTT.

This clonotype was found a few times. CDR3 bases: TGTGCCAGCAGCCGTCCGACAGCGGGGGTGGTGGAGACCCAGTACTTC. It specifies CASSRPTAGVVETQYF. V is TRBV5-6 and J is TRBJ2-5; 8 bases are a match to TRBD2. The ends lost 4 bases at V and 5 bases at J; junction bases unmatched: 13. The CDR3 sequence is 16 residues long. CDR1 and CDR2 from the germline V gene are SGHDT and YYEEEE.

This clonotype was found many times. J is TRBJ2-7 and V is TRBV5-1, with D maybe TRBD1 (5 bases). V gave up 7 bases and J gave up 2 bases, with 16 bases separating them. From germline, CDR1 is SGHRS and CDR2 YFSETQ. This CDR3 spans 14 amino acids. CDR3 DNA: TGCGCCAGCTTTACAGGCCCCGACCCCTACGAGCAGTACTTC. Translation gives CASFTGPDPYEQYF.

This clonotype showed up many times. V and J are TRBV7-2 and TRBJ1-1; TRBD1 matches at 7 bases. The CDR3 covers 15 residues. With V trimmed by 4 bases and J by 5 bases, 10 bases remained unmatched. Germline-derived CDR1 and CDR2 are SGHTA and FQGNSA. CDR3 loop: CASSSSGTASTEAFF. CDR3 sequence (DNA): TGTGCCAGCAGCTCTTCTGGGACAGCAAGTACTGAAGCTTTCTTT.

This clonotype was detected many times. The chain employs TRBV4-1 and TRBJ1-4; D unclear. Trimming removed 4 bases at V and 5 bases at J, with 8 bases between. Per the germline V gene, CDR1 is MGHRA and CDR2 is YSYEKL. The CDR3 totals 13 residues. CDR3 bases: TGCGCCAGCAGCCCTGTCTTAAATGAAAAACTGTTTTTT. The encoded protein is CASSPVLNEKLFF.

J is TRBJ2-2 and V is TRBV27; tentative D call: TRBD1 (6 bases). CDR1 and CDR2 (germline): MNHEY, SMNVEV (reference sequence). CDR3 length equals 15 residues. With 5 bases removed from V and 3 bases from J, the gap between germline ends came to 13 bases. The CDR3 region is CASSPTGWDTGELFF. CDR3 in DNA: TGTGCCAGCAGTCCCACAGGGTGGGACACCGGGGAGCTGTTTTTT.

This clonotype was detected many times. V and J are TRBV4-2 and TRBJ2-7; no reliable D call. The germline gives CDR1 LGHNA, CDR2 YNFKEQ. The V and J ends lost 0 bases and 6 bases respectively, with 9 bases between them. This CDR3 contains 13 residues. Here the CDR3 reads CASSQEPPSEQYF. In DNA form, the CDR3 reads TGTGCCAGCAGCCAAGAACCCCCAAGCGAGCAGTACTTC.

This clonotype showed up many times. The J gene is TRBJ2-1, the V gene TRBV5-6; TRBD2 matches 14 bases. In germline, CDR1 is SGHDT, CDR2 YYEEEE. The CDR3 loop spans 15 amino acids. V shed 5 bases, J shed 7 bases, and the junction held 5 bases outside the gene matches. CDR3 DNA: TGTGCCAGCAGGGATGGACTAGCGGGGGGAAATGAGCAGTTCTTC. Translation: CASRDGLAGGNEQFF.

The sample holds many counts of this clonotype. V is TRBV15 and J is TRBJ2-5, with no clear D. The CDR3 extends over 12 amino acids. Germline CDR1 is LNHNV and CDR2 is YYDKDF (reference sequence). Trimming took off 5 bases at V and 5 bases at J, with 9 bases between the two ends. The DNA for the CDR3 is TGTGCCACCAGCTCAGACGGGGAGACCCAGTACTTC. It codes for CATSSDGETQYF.

This clonotype was observed at least ten times. This chain uses TRBV5-5 with TRBJ1-2, with D perhaps matching TRBD1 (5 bases). The CDR3 has 16 amino acids. Germline assignment: CDR1 SGHKS and CDR2 YYEKEE (reference sequence). Trimming removed 0 bases at V and 6 bases at J, with 18 bases between. The CDR3: CASSLDPKGTLDGYTF. The CDR3 DNA reads TGTGCCAGCAGCTTGGACCCTAAGGGGACCCTCGATGGCTACACCTTC.

In this sample, this clonotype turned up many times. The V and J genes are TRBV29-1 and TRBJ2-1, with 7 bases aligning to TRBD1. Trimming took 5 bases from V and 3 from J; bases not matched to a gene: 10. The V gene's germline CDR1 is SQVTM and CDR2 ANQGSEA. This CDR3 has 15 amino acids. The CDR3 DNA reads as TGCAGCGTTAAGGGACAGAAAGAGGTCTACAATGAGCAGTTCTTC. Protein sequence: CSVKGQKEVYNEQFF.

This clonotype has a count of ten or more. The chain joins TRBV5-6 to TRBJ2-1; TRBD1 matches 11 bases. V gave up 5 bases and J gave up 8 bases; unmatched junction bases: 6. CDR3 length: 14 residues. The germline V gene encodes CDR1 SGHDT and CDR2 YYEEEE. CDR3 sequence (DNA): TGTGCCAGCAGACGGACAGGGGGCAGAGATGAGCAGTTCTTC. Its protein is CASRRTGGRDEQFF.

This clonotype was seen repeatedly, ten times or more. The chain recombines TRBV20-1 with TRBJ1-1; no firm D call. CDR1 is DFQATT, CDR2 SNEGSKA, per germline (reference sequence). Trimming shortened V by 0 bases and J by 4 bases, and 9 bases separated the two germline ends. The CDR3 is made up of 13 amino acids. CDR3 in amino acids: CSARESGSTEAFF. In DNA form, the CDR3 reads TGCAGTGCTAGAGAATCGGGGAGCACTGAAGCTTTCTTT.

Ten or more counts support this clonotype. The V gene is TRBV5-5, the J gene TRBJ1-5; D uncertain. The CDR3 runs to 17 residues. Germline V lookup: CDR1 SGHKS, CDR2 YYEKEE (reference sequence). Trimming shortened V by 0 bases and J by 0 bases, and 13 bases separated the two germline ends. The CDR3 DNA reads as TGTGCCAGCAGCTTGGAACCTCGGCAATTTAGCAATCAGCCCCAGCATTTT. Protein: CASSLEPRQFSNQPQHF. Full variable domain (missing parts from reference TRBV5-5 and TRBJ1-5): DAGVTQSPTHLIKTRGQQVTLRCSPISGHKSVSWYQQVLGQGPQFIFQYYEKEERGRGNFPDRFSARQFPNYSSELNVNALLLGDSALYLCASSLEPRQFSNQPQHFGDGTRLSIL.

The sample holds many counts of this clonotype. DNA of the CDR3: TGCGCCAGCAGCTTGGCCGGGACAGGGGAGGCTTACTACAATGAGCAGTTCTTC. It codes for CASSLAGTGEAYYNEQFF. This chain joins TRBV5-1 and TRBJ2-1; 10 nucleotides match TRBD1. The CDR3 spans 18 residues. The V segment lost 0 bases and the J segment 3 bases; nucleotides outside the gene matches: 9. Germline V gene data show CDR1 as SGHRS and CDR2 as YFSETQ.

Only a few counts were recorded for this clonotype. This chain uses TRBV27 with TRBJ2-1, with 9 bases that match TRBD1. V lost 2 bases to trimming and J lost 7 bases; unmatched junction nucleotides: 3. Germline loops: CDR1 MNHEY, CDR2 SMNVEV (reference sequence). The CDR3 spans 14 residues. DNA of the CDR3: TGTGCCAGCAGTTTAGGACAGGGGTGGAATGAGCAGTTCTTC. The encoded protein is CASSLGQGWNEQFF.

This clonotype was observed many times. V usage is TRBV5-1 and J usage is TRBJ2-7, with 8 bases matching TRBD1. V was clipped by 3 bases and J by 5 bases; unmatched bases: 10. CDR1 SGHRS and CDR2 YFSETQ come from the germline V gene. This CDR3 contains 15 residues. The CDR3: CASSSRQGQENEQYF. CDR3 nucleotide sequence: TGCGCCAGCAGCTCCCGACAGGGGCAAGAGAACGAGCAGTACTTC.

This clonotype was recorded many times. The chain's CDR3 is CASSEYRDRGPGGNYGYTF. The DNA for the CDR3 is TGTGCCAGCAGCGAGTACCGGGACAGGGGGCCGGGTGGTAACTATGGCTACACCTTC. V usage is TRBV3-1 and J usage is TRBJ1-2; 12 bases match TRBD1. The ends lost 5 bases at V and 1 base at J; junction bases unmatched: 14. This CDR3 is built from 19 residues. Germline V gene sequence: CDR1 LGHDT, CDR2 YNNKEL (reference sequence).

In this sample, this clonotype turned up many times. This sequence joins TRBV5-5 and TRBJ2-1; D uncertain. This CDR3 comprises 13 residues. Germline CDR1 SGHKS, CDR2 YYEKEE (reference sequence). The ends were cut back, 4 bases at V and 6 bases at J, with 11 bases in the middle. In DNA, the CDR3 is TGTGCCAGCAGCAAAGGACCCGGCAATGAGCAGTTCTTC. It codes for CASSKGPGNEQFF. Full variable domain (rest looked up from reference TRBV5-5 and TRBJ2-1): DAGVTQSPTHLIKTRGQQVTLRCSPISGHKSVSWYQQVLGQGPQFIFQYYEKEERGRGNFPDRFSARQFPNYSSELNVNALLLGDSALYLCASSKGPGNEQFFGPGTRLTVL.

In its sample, this clonotype was seen many times. The chain has TRBV5-1 and TRBJ2-3; D not certain. The CDR3 is made up of 13 amino acids. The V end lost 0 bases, the J end lost 4 bases, and 6 bases lay between the germline ends. Germline loops: CDR1 SGHRS, CDR2 YFSETQ. The CDR3 DNA sequence: TGCGCCAGCAGCTTGGACGGATCAGATACGCAGTATTTT. This gives the protein CASSLDGSDTQYF.